One sample yielded the 18 T cell receptor beta chains listed below, sequenced in a study of CD8+ T cells in alopecia areata. Extraction of RNA preceded its reverse transcription into cDNA, which served as the sequencing template. Some clones are missing from TCRdb's copy, which holds only in-frame ones; the method was immunoSEQ multiplex PCR. This sample has around 98,000 clones, with about 40% found just once. Material: CD4+ T cells sorted from blood. The receptors originated from a human donor with alopecia areata.

V gene TRBV19 combines with J gene TRBJ2-5; perhaps TRBD2 as D (5 bases). This CDR3 has 13 residues. The germline V gene has CDR1 LNHDA and CDR2 SQIVND (reference sequence). Trimming took 3 bases from V and 2 from J, leaving 7 bases between them. The DNA of the CDR3 is TGTGCCAGTAGTATGACGGGACAAGAGACCCAGTACTTC. Translated: CASSMTGQETQYF.

The J gene is TRBJ2-4, the V gene TRBV29-1; TRBD1 or TRBD2 may be the D gene (6 bases each). V lost 4 bases and J 10 bases, leaving 14 bases between the germline ends. The CDR3 loop spans 12 amino acids. The germline gives CDR1 SQVTM, CDR2 ANQGSEA. In DNA form, the CDR3 reads TGCAGCGTTGGTCCTCCGGGGGCGATTCAGTACTTC. Protein sequence: CSVGPPGAIQYF.

V is TRBV29-1 and J is TRBJ2-7, with D perhaps TRBD2 (5 bases). The germline V gene has CDR1 SQVTM and CDR2 ANQGSEA. The length of the CDR3 is 12 residues. The V end lost 5 bases, the J end lost 4 bases, and 12 bases lay between the germline ends. The CDR3 DNA is TGCAGCGTTCGGACTCGAAAATACGAGCAGTACTTC. Amino acid sequence: CSVRTRKYEQYF.

This clone is termed medium-sized (0.01 to 0.1%). This sequence joins TRBV28 and TRBJ2-7; TRBD2 aligns across 10 bases. Germline loops: CDR1 MDHEN, CDR2 SYDVKM. The CDR3 length is 15 residues. V shed 6 bases and J 1 base; nucleotides not matched to a gene: 6. CDR3 loop: CASRTGTSVSYEQYF. The CDR3, as DNA: TGTGCCAGCAGAACCGGGACTAGCGTGTCCTACGAGCAGTACTTC.

This clone has only a few counts. The sample has other DNA sequences that encode this CDR3 too. This chain joins TRBV28 and TRBJ2-1, with 9 bases identical to TRBD2. Trimming at V came to 6 bases and at J to 14 bases, leaving 2 bases not matched to a gene. This CDR3 comprises 10 residues. Germline CDR1 reads MDHEN; CDR2 reads SYDVKM. The CDR3 here is CASRGLAEFF. In nucleotides, the CDR3 is TGTGCCAGCAGGGGACTAGCAGAGTTCTTC.

This clone was observed a handful of times. The chain employs TRBV30 and TRBJ1-1; the match to TRBD1 covers 8 bases. CDR3 length: 12 residues. The germline gives CDR1 GTSNPN, CDR2 SVGIG (reference sequence). The junction had 3 bases not matched to a gene; V was cut back by 5 bases and J by 4 bases. The CDR3 DNA reads TGTGCCTGGGGACAGGGTCTCACTGAAGCTTTCTTT. Translating it yields CAWGQGLTEAFF.

This clone was seen more than once but under ten times. The CDR3 sequence: CSAVGRNTGELFF. For the CDR3, the DNA is TGCAGCGCTGTGGGAAGGAACACCGGGGAGCTGTTTTTT. The chain links TRBV29-1 to TRBJ2-2; D call uncertain. CDR3 size: 13 residues. Trimming cost V 7 bases and J 1 base, with 10 bases left between them. In germline, CDR1 is SQVTM, CDR2 ANQGSEA.

The rearrangement joins TRBV7-2 to TRBJ2-1, with 12 positions matching TRBD1. Germline V gene sequence: CDR1 SGHTA, CDR2 FQGNSA. The trim removed 5 bases at V and 0 bases at J, leaving 8 bases unmatched. This CDR3 spans 18 amino acids. The CDR3 region is CASSQGQGAYSSYNEQFF. In nucleotides, the CDR3 is TGTGCCAGCAGCCAGGGACAGGGGGCGTACAGCTCCTACAATGAGCAGTTCTTC.

CDR3 DNA sequence: TGTGCCAGCATGGAATCGGAGACCCAGTACTTC. It translates to CASMESETQYF. V and J are TRBV11-1 and TRBJ2-5; D uncertain. The CDR3 sequence is 11 residues long. CDR1 and CDR2 (germline): SGHAT, FQDESV (reference sequence). The V end lost 7 bases, the J end lost 5 bases, and 8 bases lay between the germline ends.

V usage is TRBV5-4 and J usage is TRBJ2-3, with TRBD2 as a possible D gene (6 bases). Per the germline V gene, CDR1 is SGHNT and CDR2 is YYREEE (reference sequence). Trimming pared 2 bases from V and 6 bases from J, leaving 13 bases between. The CDR3 has 14 amino acids. CDR3 in DNA: TGTGCCAGCAGCTTCCCGGGAGCATCCGATACGCAGTATTTT. This codes for CASSFPGASDTQYF.

This clone has a handful of counts. The chain carries TRBV11-2 and TRBJ2-7; D unresolved. This CDR3 spans 15 amino acids. Germline V gene data show CDR1 as SGHAT and CDR2 as FQNNGV. V was trimmed by 2 bases and J by 3 bases, leaving 14 bases between them. CDR3 in amino acids: CASSLIRSSSYEQYF. CDR3 bases: TGTGCCAGCAGCTTAATCAGGTCTAGTAGCTACGAGCAGTACTTC.

The J gene is TRBJ1-2, the V gene TRBV30; D ambiguous. Trimming shortened V by 4 bases and J by 8 bases, and 11 bases separated the two germline ends. Germline values: CDR1 GTSNPN, CDR2 SVGIG (reference sequence). The CDR3 loop spans 11 amino acids. CDR3 sequence: CAWNSGGGYTF. The CDR3 DNA reads TGTGCCTGGAACTCAGGAGGCGGCTACACCTTC.

The chain recombines TRBV10-3 with TRBJ2-7, with D possibly called TRBD1 or TRBD2 (5 bases each). The CDR3 spans 14 residues. Trimming stripped 6 bases from V and 3 bases from J, with 15 bases between. Germline V lookup: CDR1 ENHRY, CDR2 SYGVKD. The CDR3 DNA sequence: TGTGCCATCAGGGGGGACCCGTCCGACTACGAGCAGTACTTC. This translates into CAIRGDPSDYEQYF.

Comment on this clone: Additional DNA sequences in this sample encode the identical CDR3. The chain employs TRBV5-1 and TRBJ2-3; D is unclear. Germline CDR1 is SGHRS and CDR2 is YFSETQ. V dropped 0 bases and J dropped 2 bases, with 7 bases sitting between them. The CDR3 is made up of 14 amino acids. Here the CDR3 reads CASSLGQSTDTQYF. The CDR3, as DNA: TGCGCCAGCAGCTTGGGGCAGTCCACAGATACGCAGTATTTT.

The chain recombines TRBV27 with TRBJ2-3, with D unclear. This CDR3 contains 17 residues. In germline, CDR1 is MNHEY, CDR2 SMNVEV (reference sequence). Trimming stripped 2 bases from V and 0 bases from J, with 15 bases between. The CDR3 coding sequence is TGTGCCAGCAGTTTAACCCTTGGCGGACCTAGCACAGATACGCAGTATTTT. Translation gives CASSLTLGGPSTDTQYF.

This clone was found a few times. This chain uses TRBV29-1 with TRBJ2-6; the match to TRBD1 covers 9 bases. The CDR3 loop spans 16 amino acids. CDR1 is SQVTM, CDR2 ANQGSEA, per germline. Unmatched junction bases numbered 6, after V lost 6 bases and J lost 0 bases. The CDR3 DNA sequence: TGCAGCGTGGGACAGGGCCTAAGCTCTGGGGCCAACGTCCTGACTTTC. It yields the protein CSVGQGLSSGANVLTF.

In this sample, this clone turned up a few times. The chain couples TRBV4-3 to TRBJ1-1; weak D call: TRBD1 (5 bases). Germline V gene lookup returns CDR1 LGHNA and CDR2 YSLEER. V lost 0 bases and J 3 bases, leaving 11 bases between the germline ends. This CDR3 comprises 15 residues. The CDR3 sequence is CASSQDPGQYTEAFF. CDR3 coding DNA: TGCGCCAGCAGCCAAGACCCGGGGCAGTACACTGAAGCTTTCTTT.

The genes are TRBV4-1 and TRBJ2-5; D may be TRBD1 (5 bases). CDR3 length: 13 residues. V was pared by 5 bases and J by 5 bases, with 12 bases between. The germline V gene has CDR1 MGHRA and CDR2 YSYEKL. As DNA, the CDR3 is TGCGCCAGCAGCGACACGTACAGGGAGACCCAGTACTTC. This translates into CASSDTYRETQYF.